What follows are 20 T cell receptor beta chains derived from one specimen sequenced in a study of blood T cell repertoires in COVID-19. TCRdb keeps only in-frame clones here, not all; method: immunoSEQ multiplex PCR. Counted here are around 100,000 clones, 65% to 90% occurring once; the ten biggest clones make up approximately 1.8%. The sample consisted of peripheral blood. Every receptor here comes from an elderly man with acute or convalescent COVID-19.

The chain combines TRBV18 with TRBJ2-1, with D maybe TRBD1 (6 bases). Trimming cost V 0 bases and J 8 bases, with 17 bases left between them. Germline V CDR1 and CDR2: KGHSH, LQKENI. The CDR3 covers 16 residues. CDR3 bases: TGTGCCAGCTCACCACCGTTAGACAGGTACAACTATGAGCAGTTCTTC. As protein: CASSPPLDRYNYEQFF.

This clone was found a few times. The chain recombines TRBV4-2 with TRBJ2-1; 14 bases match TRBD2. The V gene's germline CDR1 is LGHNA and CDR2 YNFKEQ. CDR3 length: 18 amino acids. V was pared by 1 base and J by 7 bases, with 9 bases of the junction left unmatched. CDR3 sequence (DNA): TGTGCCAGCAGCCAAGCTTTGGGACTAGCGGGAGTGGGAAATGAGCAGTTCTTC. This encodes CASSQALGLAGVGNEQFF.

The chain uses TRBV11-3 and TRBJ2-2, with TRBD2 as a possible D gene (5 bases). Deletions cut 2 bases from V and 6 bases from J, with 10 bases between. This CDR3 spans 14 amino acids. Germline V gene lookup returns CDR1 SGHNT and CDR2 YENEEA. Written as DNA, the CDR3 is TGTGCCAGCAGCTTAATCGGGGTCGCCGGGGAGCTGTTTTTT. The encoded protein is CASSLIGVAGELFF.

This chain links TRBV7-9 with TRBJ1-4; 7 bases are a match to TRBD1. The CDR3 is made up of 15 amino acids. Germline V CDR1 and CDR2: SEHNR, FQNEAQ (reference sequence). V trimming: 5 bases; J trimming: 7 bases; junction bases outside the gene matches: 10. CDR3 sequence reads: CASSEGGREIEKLFF. DNA for the CDR3: TGTGCCAGCAGCGAAGGGGGCAGGGAAATTGAAAAACTGTTTTTT.

The chain links TRBV6-5 to TRBJ2-1; 9 bases align to TRBD2. V lost 9 bases to trimming and J lost 2 bases; unmatched junction nucleotides: 5. The CDR3 runs to 14 residues. Germline CDR1 and CDR2: MNHEY and SVGAGI. The CDR3 coding sequence is TGTGCCAGTCAGCGGGAGGTGGCCTACAATGAGCAGTTCTTC. This codes for CASQREVAYNEQFF.

This sequence joins TRBV29-1 and TRBJ1-1, with a tentative D call TRBD1 (5 bases). CDR1 is SQVTM and CDR2 is ANQGSEA in the germline V gene. The CDR3 totals 13 residues. Trimming stripped 6 bases from V and 1 base from J, with 12 bases between. The CDR3 coding sequence is TGCAGCGTGGGCCGTGACAGGAACACTGAAGCTTTCTTT. Translation: CSVGRDRNTEAFF.

This clone came up once. V and J are TRBV6-6 and TRBJ1-5, with a weak D call TRBD1 (5 bases). The CDR3 contains 14 residues. The germline CDR1 and CDR2 sequences are MNHNY and SVGAGI (reference sequence). V was clipped by 8 bases and J by 3 bases, with 14 bases between them. Written as DNA, the CDR3 is TGTGCCAGCGGCGCGACAGTCTTCAATCAGCCCCAGCATTTT. Its protein product is CASGATVFNQPQHF.

The table lists this clone with many counts. The rearrangement joins TRBV7-9 to TRBJ2-2; 7 bases match TRBD1. Germline values: CDR1 SEHNR, CDR2 FQNEAQ (reference sequence). The junction had 7 bases not matched to a gene; V was cut back by 5 bases and J by 4 bases. The CDR3 has 15 amino acids. CDR3: CASSLRDSRTGELFF. The CDR3 DNA reads as TGTGCCAGCAGCCTCCGGGACAGTCGCACCGGGGAGCTGTTTTTT.

This chain uses TRBV6-2 or TRBV6-3 with TRBJ1-2; D ambiguous. Germline V gene lookup returns CDR1 MNHEY and CDR2 SVGEGT. The CDR3 has 16 residues. Trimming left V 0 bases short and J 0 bases short, with 11 bases between. The CDR3 bases are TGTGCCAGCAGTTACTCGAGAACAGAAACTAACTATGGCTACACCTTC. As protein: CASSYSRTETNYGYTF.

This clone was counted once. This chain joins TRBV9 and TRBJ2-2, with 10 bases aligning to TRBD1. CDR1 is SGDLS and CDR2 is YYNGEE in the germline V gene. Trimming cost V 5 bases and J 6 bases; bases outside gene matches: 7. The length of the CDR3 is 15 residues. The CDR3 loop is CASRGGQGEAGELFF. For the CDR3, the DNA is TGTGCCAGCAGGGGCGGACAGGGGGAGGCCGGGGAGCTGTTTTTT.

This chain joins TRBV2 and TRBJ1-5, with TRBD1 as a possible D gene (6 bases). The V gene's germline CDR1 is SNHLY and CDR2 FYNNEI. This CDR3 has 12 amino acids. The CDR3 DNA is TGTGCGTCCGGCAGGGGTAATCAGCCCCAGCATTTT. It translates to CASGRGNQPQHF.

The chain has TRBV5-6 and TRBJ2-7; D perhaps matches TRBD1 (5 bases). Germline assignment: CDR1 SGHDT and CDR2 YYEEEE. The CDR3 contains 12 residues. The V end was cut by 3 bases, the J end by 6 bases, with 10 bases between. The CDR3 loop is CASSSGPAEQYF. Written as DNA, the CDR3 is TGTGCCAGCAGCTCAGGGCCCGCCGAGCAGTACTTC.

The V gene is TRBV28, the J gene TRBJ1-6; tentative D call: TRBD1 (5 bases). Germline V gene data show CDR1 as MDHEN and CDR2 as SYDVKM. This CDR3 has 17 residues. The germline V and J ends were trimmed by 4 bases and 5 bases, with 18 bases remaining between them. The CDR3, as DNA: TGTGCCAGCAGTTCGGCAGTCGGACATAAAAATAATTCACCCCTCCACTTT. Translation gives CASSSAVGHKNNSPLHF. The full variable domain, its missing parts supplied by reference TRBV28 and TRBJ1-6, is DVKVTQSSRYLVKRTGEKVFLECVQDMDHENMFWYRQDPGLGLRLIYFSYDVKMKEKGDIPEGYSVSREKKERFSLILESASTNQTSMYLCASSSAVGHKNNSPLHFGNGTRLTVT.

The chain employs TRBV29-1 and TRBJ2-2; 8 bases match TRBD1. The germline CDR1 and CDR2 sequences are SQVTM and ANQGSEA. Trimming at V came to 4 bases and at J to 6 bases, leaving 10 bases not matched to a gene. This CDR3 has 15 residues. CDR3: CSVGGWTGTAGELFF. CDR3 DNA sequence: TGCAGCGTTGGGGGGTGGACAGGGACGGCCGGGGAGCTGTTTTTT.

The J gene is TRBJ2-3, the V gene TRBV6-6; D possibly corresponds to TRBD1 (6 bases). The germline CDR1 and CDR2 sequences are MNHNY and SVGAGI (reference sequence). Trimming took 5 bases from V and 1 from J, leaving 13 bases between them. The CDR3 contains 15 residues. This CDR3 is CASSPPRTGTDTQYF. The CDR3 region has the DNA TGTGCCAGCAGTCCACCCAGGACAGGCACAGATACGCAGTATTTT.

This clone has a single count. The chain is built from TRBV12-5 and TRBJ2-2, with TRBD1 matching 10 bases. The CDR3 covers 16 residues. After removal of 4 bases from V and 3 bases from J, the junction contained 5 bases not matched to a gene. Germline CDR1 is LGHNT and CDR2 is FRNRAP. In DNA, the CDR3 is TGTGCTAGTGGTTCCCGAGGACAGGGGGACACCGGGGAGCTGTTTTTT. As protein: CASGSRGQGDTGELFF. Full variable domain (outside the CDR3, taken from reference TRBV12-5 and TRBJ2-2): DARVTQTPRHKVTEMGQEVTMRCQPILGHNTVFWYRQTMMQGLELLAYFRNRAPLDDSGMPKDRFSAEMPDATLATLKIQPSEPRDSAVYFCASGSRGQGDTGELFFGEGSRLTVL.

The chain carries TRBV6-4 and TRBJ1-4; D is uncertain. The ends were cut back, 4 bases at V and 0 bases at J, with 6 bases in the middle. The CDR3 consists of 14 residues. Germline V lookup: CDR1 MRHNA, CDR2 SNTAGT. The chain's CDR3 is CASSVGATNEKLFF. CDR3 coding DNA: TGTGCCAGCAGTGTCGGAGCAACTAATGAAAAACTGTTTTTT.

This sequence joins TRBV28 and TRBJ2-7; D not certain. Trimming shortened V by 5 bases and J by 7 bases, and 9 bases separated the two germline ends. The germline gives CDR1 MDHEN, CDR2 SYDVKM. The CDR3 loop spans 11 amino acids. CDR3 in DNA: TGTGCCAGCAGTAGCCCCAGGGAGCAGTACTTC. This translates into CASSSPREQYF.

The CDR3 coding sequence is TGCGCCAGCAGCTTGGGGAGGGTTGGTGGCTACACCTTC. Amino acid sequence: CASSLGRVGGYTF. The chain uses TRBV5-1 and TRBJ1-2; no firm D call. The CDR3 length is 13 residues. Trimming left V 0 bases short and J 7 bases short, with 10 bases between. Germline V gives CDR1 SGHRS, CDR2 YFSETQ.

The J gene is TRBJ2-1, the V gene TRBV20-1; a possible D gene is TRBD2 (5 bases). With 5 bases removed from V and 6 bases from J, the gap between germline ends came to 8 bases. CDR1 is DFQATT and CDR2 is SNEGSKA in the germline V gene (reference sequence). The CDR3 length is 11 residues. CDR3 in amino acids: CSAGGSNEQFF. The CDR3 DNA reads TGCAGTGCTGGAGGCAGCAATGAGCAGTTCTTC.